This is a list of T cell receptor beta chains from one sample in a study of blood T cells in healthy people across ages. MiXCR, applied by TCRdb to the 5' RACE reads, yields one record per CDR3 protein. The sample includes around 800,000 distinct CDR3 sequences, roughly 60% of them seen just once. Sequencing used blood. The receptors derive from a man in his thirties or forties in good health. CDR3s include the opening cysteine and the closing phenylalanine or tryptophan. Fields, in order: CDR3 protein, CDR3 DNA, clone size, V gene, J gene, D gene. D genes are given only for firm matches. Clone size is not always given. Where it is, it says once, few, many or a class for expanded clones.

cdr3_aa: CASSFDIYYEQYF; cdr3_nt: TGTGCCAGCAGCTTTGACATTTACTACGAGCAGTACTTC; clone_size: -; v_call: TRBV7-2; j_call: TRBJ2-7; d_call: -
cdr3_aa: CASSPSGTFAYEQYF; cdr3_nt: TGTGCCAGCAGCCCGTCCGGGACATTTGCCTACGAGCAGTACTTC; clone_size: -; v_call: TRBV9; j_call: TRBJ2-7; d_call: -
cdr3_aa: CASSLTGRNNEQFF; cdr3_nt: TGTGCCAGCAGTTTGACAGGGAGGAACAATGAGCAGTTCTTC; clone_size: -; v_call: TRBV12-3/TRBV12-4; j_call: TRBJ2-1; d_call: -
cdr3_aa: CASSLAGGGKSPYEQYF; cdr3_nt: TGCGCCAGCAGCTTGGCCGGGGGGGGTAAGTCCCCCTACGAGCAGTACTTC; clone_size: -; v_call: TRBV5-1; j_call: TRBJ2-7; d_call: TRBD2
cdr3_aa: CASSYSGARAYEQYF; cdr3_nt: TGTGCCAGCAGTTACTCGGGGGCTCGCGCATACGAGCAGTACTTC; clone_size: -; v_call: TRBV6-5; j_call: TRBJ2-7; d_call: -
cdr3_aa: CSASPSGNTEAFF; cdr3_nt: TGCAGCGCCTCACCGAGCGGTAACACTGAAGCTTTCTTT; clone_size: -; v_call: TRBV29-1; j_call: TRBJ1-1; d_call: -
cdr3_aa: CASSAGQSGGYEQYF; cdr3_nt: TGTGCCAGCAGCGCGGGACAATCCGGCGGATACGAGCAGTACTTC; clone_size: few; v_call: TRBV9; j_call: TRBJ2-7; d_call: -
cdr3_aa: CATSEPDGGLTGELFF; cdr3_nt: TGTGCCACCAGTGAACCTGACGGTGGGCTCACCGGGGAGCTGTTTTTT; clone_size: once; v_call: TRBV24-1; j_call: TRBJ2-2; d_call: -
cdr3_aa: CSVAQGGTDTQYF; cdr3_nt: TGCAGCGTTGCACAGGGCGGGACAGATACGCAGTATTTT; clone_size: many; v_call: TRBV29-1; j_call: TRBJ2-3; d_call: -
cdr3_aa: CSAAPGRVTDTQYF; cdr3_nt: TGCAGCGCTGCCCCAGGGCGGGTAACAGATACGCAGTATTTT; clone_size: once; v_call: TRBV29-1; j_call: TRBJ2-3; d_call: -
cdr3_aa: CASSSRTGDTDTQYF; cdr3_nt: TGCGCCAGCAGCTCGCGGACAGGAGACACAGATACGCAGTATTTT; clone_size: few; v_call: TRBV5-1; j_call: TRBJ2-3; d_call: TRBD1
cdr3_aa: CASIERVYNEQFF; cdr3_nt: TGTGCCAGCATAGAAAGGGTCTACAATGAGCAGTTCTTC; clone_size: few; v_call: TRBV2; j_call: TRBJ2-1; d_call: -
cdr3_aa: CASSWHPTRRQFF; cdr3_nt: TGTGCCAGCAGTTGGCACCCGACTAGGAGGCAGTTCTTC; clone_size: once; v_call: TRBV6-2/TRBV6-3; j_call: TRBJ2-1; d_call: -
cdr3_aa: CASSQIGNQPQHF; cdr3_nt: TGTGCCAGCAGCCAGATAGGCAATCAGCCCCAGCATTTT; clone_size: -; v_call: TRBV25-1; j_call: TRBJ1-5; d_call: -
cdr3_aa: CASSQEGRVQNIQYF; cdr3_nt: TGCGCCAGCAGCCAAGAAGGCAGGGTCCAGAACATTCAGTACTTC; clone_size: few; v_call: TRBV4-3; j_call: TRBJ2-4; d_call: -
cdr3_aa: CSAGGGQDYEQYF; cdr3_nt: TGCAGCGCTGGGGGAGGTCAGGACTACGAGCAGTACTTC; clone_size: -; v_call: TRBV29-1; j_call: TRBJ2-7; d_call: -
cdr3_aa: CASSHSGTGRTDTQYF; cdr3_nt: TGCGCCAGCAGTCACTCCGGGACAGGGCGCACAGATACGCAGTATTTT; clone_size: few; v_call: TRBV23-1; j_call: TRBJ2-3; d_call: TRBD1
cdr3_aa: CASSQESHTSGGIPEQYF; cdr3_nt: TGTGCCAGCAGCCAGGAGAGCCACACTAGCGGGGGGATCCCTGAGCAGTACTTC; clone_size: -; v_call: TRBV4-2; j_call: TRBJ2-7; d_call: TRBD2
cdr3_aa: CSADEWAGEGYTF; cdr3_nt: TGCAGTGCTGATGAATGGGCAGGAGAGGGCTACACCTTC; clone_size: -; v_call: TRBV20-1; j_call: TRBJ1-2; d_call: -
cdr3_aa: CSVGQGLVGETQYF; cdr3_nt: TGCAGCGTGGGACAGGGATTGGTGGGAGAGACCCAGTACTTC; clone_size: -; v_call: TRBV29-1; j_call: TRBJ2-5; d_call: TRBD1
cdr3_aa: CASTSSLNTEAFF; cdr3_nt: TGTGCCAGCACCAGCAGCCTGAACACTGAAGCTTTCTTT; clone_size: -; v_call: TRBV11-1; j_call: TRBJ1-1; d_call: -
cdr3_aa: CASSGPAQETQYF; cdr3_nt: TGTGCCAGCAGCGGGCCAGCCCAAGAGACCCAGTACTTC; clone_size: -; v_call: TRBV7-6; j_call: TRBJ2-5; d_call: -
cdr3_aa: CASSLGTIKYTDTQYF; cdr3_nt: TGTGCCAGCAGTTTAGGGACTATCAAGTACACAGATACGCAGTATTTT; clone_size: -; v_call: TRBV12-3/TRBV12-4; j_call: TRBJ2-3; d_call: -
cdr3_aa: CASPRGGEQFF; cdr3_nt: TGTGCCAGCCCACGTGGCGGCGAGCAGTTCTTC; clone_size: -; v_call: TRBV2; j_call: TRBJ2-1; d_call: -
cdr3_aa: CSARGLLSSSYEQYF; cdr3_nt: TGCAGTGCTAGAGGACTCCTTTCGAGCTCCTACGAGCAGTACTTC; clone_size: -; v_call: TRBV20-1; j_call: TRBJ2-7; d_call: -
cdr3_aa: CSASLRDEKLFF; cdr3_nt: TGCAGTGCTAGTCTTCGTGATGAAAAACTGTTTTTT; clone_size: -; v_call: TRBV20-1; j_call: TRBJ1-4; d_call: -
cdr3_aa: CASSYSPGQGTQYF; cdr3_nt: TGTGCCAGCAGTTACTCTCCGGGACAGGGGACGCAGTACTTC; clone_size: -; v_call: TRBV6-5; j_call: TRBJ2-7; d_call: TRBD1
cdr3_aa: CASTDGRYQPQHF; cdr3_nt: TGTGCCAGCACCGACGGCAGATATCAGCCCCAGCATTTT; clone_size: -; v_call: TRBV2; j_call: TRBJ1-5; d_call: -
cdr3_aa: CASRNFNEQYF; cdr3_nt: TGTGCCAGCAGGAATTTCAACGAGCAGTACTTC; clone_size: -; v_call: TRBV6-5; j_call: TRBJ2-7; d_call: -
cdr3_aa: CAGGANNEQYF; cdr3_nt: TGTGCCGGGGGGGCCAACAATGAGCAGTACTTC; clone_size: -; v_call: TRBV25-1; j_call: TRBJ2-7; d_call: -
cdr3_aa: CASSEGGTEAYEQYF; cdr3_nt: TGTGCCAGCAGCGAGGGAGGGACGGAAGCCTACGAGCAGTACTTC; clone_size: -; v_call: TRBV9; j_call: TRBJ2-7; d_call: TRBD2
cdr3_aa: CAISERTREETQYF; cdr3_nt: TGTGCCATCAGTGAACGGACTAGAGAAGAGACCCAGTACTTC; clone_size: -; v_call: TRBV10-3; j_call: TRBJ2-5; d_call: TRBD2
cdr3_aa: CASSLIEVSYGYTF; cdr3_nt: TGTGCCAGCAGCTTAATTGAGGTTAGCTATGGCTACACCTTC; clone_size: -; v_call: TRBV7-9; j_call: TRBJ1-2; d_call: -